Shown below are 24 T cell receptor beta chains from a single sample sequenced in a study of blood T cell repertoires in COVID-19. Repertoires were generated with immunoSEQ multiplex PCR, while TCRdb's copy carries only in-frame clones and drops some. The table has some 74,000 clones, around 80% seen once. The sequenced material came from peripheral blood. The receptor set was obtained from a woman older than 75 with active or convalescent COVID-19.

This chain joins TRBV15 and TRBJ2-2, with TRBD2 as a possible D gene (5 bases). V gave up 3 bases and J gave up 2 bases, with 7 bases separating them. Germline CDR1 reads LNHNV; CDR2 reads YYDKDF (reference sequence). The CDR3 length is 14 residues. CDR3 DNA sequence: TGTGCCACCAGCAGGGGAGTCAACACCGGGGAGCTGTTTTTT. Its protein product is CATSRGVNTGELFF.

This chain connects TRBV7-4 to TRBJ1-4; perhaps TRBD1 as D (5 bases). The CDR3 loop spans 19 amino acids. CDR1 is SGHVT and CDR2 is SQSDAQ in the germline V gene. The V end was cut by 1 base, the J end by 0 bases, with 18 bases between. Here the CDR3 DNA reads TGTGCCAGCAGCTTAGACGGGGGGTACGGAAAAGCAACTAATGAAAAACTGTTTTTT. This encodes CASSLDGGYGKATNEKLFF. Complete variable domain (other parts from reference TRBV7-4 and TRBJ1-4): GAGVSQSPRYKVAKRGRDVALRCDSISGHVTLYWYRQTLGQGSEVLTYSQSDAQRDKSGRPSGRFSAERPERSVSTLKIQRTEQGDSAVYLCASSLDGGYGKATNEKLFFGSGTQLSVL.

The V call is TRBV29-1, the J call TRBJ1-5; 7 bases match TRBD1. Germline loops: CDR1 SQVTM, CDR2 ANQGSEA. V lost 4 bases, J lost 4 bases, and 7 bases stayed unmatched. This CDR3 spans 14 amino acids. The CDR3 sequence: CSVVGDSGNQPQHF. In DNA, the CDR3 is TGCAGCGTTGTGGGGGACAGTGGTAATCAGCCCCAGCATTTT.

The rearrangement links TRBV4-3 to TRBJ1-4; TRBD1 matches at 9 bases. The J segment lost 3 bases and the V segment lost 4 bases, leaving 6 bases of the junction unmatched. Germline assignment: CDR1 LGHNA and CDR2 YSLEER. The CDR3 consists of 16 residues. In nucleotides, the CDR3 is TGCGCCAGCAGCCGCTCCCGACAGGGGGCTAATGAAAAACTGTTTTTT. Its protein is CASSRSRQGANEKLFF.

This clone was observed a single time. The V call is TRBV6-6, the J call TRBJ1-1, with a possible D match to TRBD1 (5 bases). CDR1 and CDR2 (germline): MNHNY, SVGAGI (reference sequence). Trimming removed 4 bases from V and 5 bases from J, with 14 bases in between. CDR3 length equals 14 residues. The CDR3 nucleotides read TGTGCCAGCAGTTCGTTAGGGGTCGGGACTGAAGCTTTCTTT. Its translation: CASSSLGVGTEAFF.

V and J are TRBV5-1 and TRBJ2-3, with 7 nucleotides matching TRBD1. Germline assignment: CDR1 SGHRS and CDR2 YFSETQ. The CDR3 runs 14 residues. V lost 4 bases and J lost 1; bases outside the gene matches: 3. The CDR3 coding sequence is TGCGCCAGCAGCCAAGGACAGGGCACAGATACGCAGTATTTT. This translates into CASSQGQGTDTQYF.

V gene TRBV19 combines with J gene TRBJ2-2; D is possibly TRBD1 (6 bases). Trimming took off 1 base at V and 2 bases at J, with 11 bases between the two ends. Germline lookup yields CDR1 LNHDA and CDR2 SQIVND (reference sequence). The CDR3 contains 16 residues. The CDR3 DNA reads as TGTGCCAGTAGTATAGGGGGCAGGGGTAACACCGGGGAGCTGTTTTTT. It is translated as CASSIGGRGNTGELFF.

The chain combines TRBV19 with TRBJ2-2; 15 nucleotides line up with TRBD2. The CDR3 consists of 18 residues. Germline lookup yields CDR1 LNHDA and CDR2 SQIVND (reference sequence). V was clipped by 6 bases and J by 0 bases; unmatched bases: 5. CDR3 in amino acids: CASRDGTSGGPNTGELFF. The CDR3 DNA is TGTGCCAGTAGGGATGGGACTAGCGGGGGGCCGAACACCGGGGAGCTGTTTTTT.

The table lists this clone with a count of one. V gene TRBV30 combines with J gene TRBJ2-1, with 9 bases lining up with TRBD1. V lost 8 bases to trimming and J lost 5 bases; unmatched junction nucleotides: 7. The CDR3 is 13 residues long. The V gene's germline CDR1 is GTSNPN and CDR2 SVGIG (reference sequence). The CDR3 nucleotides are TGTGCCCGTTCGGGACAGGGAAACAATGAGCAGTTCTTC. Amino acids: CARSGQGNNEQFF.

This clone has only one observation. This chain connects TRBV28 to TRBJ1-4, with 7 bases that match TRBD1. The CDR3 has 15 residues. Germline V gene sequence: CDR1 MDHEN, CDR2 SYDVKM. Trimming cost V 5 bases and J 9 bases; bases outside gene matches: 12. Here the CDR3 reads CASSPTPPGQKKLFF. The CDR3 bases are TGTGCCAGCAGTCCGACCCCACCGGGACAGAAAAAACTGTTTTTT.

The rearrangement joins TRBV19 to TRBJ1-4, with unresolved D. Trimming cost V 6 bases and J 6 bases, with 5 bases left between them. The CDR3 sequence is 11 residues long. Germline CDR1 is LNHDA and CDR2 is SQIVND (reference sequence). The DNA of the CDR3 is TGTGCCAGTAGCTTATATGAAAAACTGTTTTTT. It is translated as CASSLYEKLFF.

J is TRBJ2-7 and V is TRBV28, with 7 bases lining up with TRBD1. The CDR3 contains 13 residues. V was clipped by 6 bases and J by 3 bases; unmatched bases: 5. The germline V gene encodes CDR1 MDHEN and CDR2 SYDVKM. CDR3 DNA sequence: TGTGCCAGCAGCTCGGGACAGAGCTACGAGCAGTACTTC. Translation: CASSSGQSYEQYF. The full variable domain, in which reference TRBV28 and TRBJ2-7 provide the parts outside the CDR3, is DVKVTQSSRYLVKRTGEKVFLECVQDMDHENMFWYRQDPGLGLRLIYFSYDVKMKEKGDIPEGYSVSREKKERFSLILESASTNQTSMYLCASSSGQSYEQYFGPGTRLTVT.

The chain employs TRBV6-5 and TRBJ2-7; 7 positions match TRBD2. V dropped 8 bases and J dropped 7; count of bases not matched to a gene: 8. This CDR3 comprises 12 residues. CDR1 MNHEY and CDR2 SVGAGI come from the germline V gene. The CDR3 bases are TGTGCCAGCGGGGACTATCCCTTGGAGCAGTACTTC. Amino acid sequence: CASGDYPLEQYF.

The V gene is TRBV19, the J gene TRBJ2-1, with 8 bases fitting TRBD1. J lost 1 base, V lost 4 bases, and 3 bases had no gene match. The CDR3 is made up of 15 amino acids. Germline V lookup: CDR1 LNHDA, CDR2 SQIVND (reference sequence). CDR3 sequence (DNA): TGTGCCAGTAGTAAGGGACAGGTATCCTACAATGAGCAGTTCTTC. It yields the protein CASSKGQVSYNEQFF.

CDR3 in DNA: TGTGCCAGCAGCGCACTATTAGCGGGGGGGCCCACAGATACGCAGTATTTT. Translation: CASSALLAGGPTDTQYF. The chain combines TRBV5-6 with TRBJ2-3; 11 bases map to TRBD2. V lost 4 bases, J lost 2 bases, and 9 bases stayed unmatched. Per the germline V gene, CDR1 is SGHDT and CDR2 is YYEEEE. The CDR3 extends over 17 amino acids.

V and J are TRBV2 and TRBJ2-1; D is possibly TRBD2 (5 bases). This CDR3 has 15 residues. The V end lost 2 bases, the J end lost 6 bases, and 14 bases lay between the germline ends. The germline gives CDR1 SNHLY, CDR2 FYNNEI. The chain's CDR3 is CASSEKPWRTNEQFF. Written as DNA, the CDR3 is TGTGCCAGCAGTGAAAAGCCATGGAGGACCAATGAGCAGTTCTTC.

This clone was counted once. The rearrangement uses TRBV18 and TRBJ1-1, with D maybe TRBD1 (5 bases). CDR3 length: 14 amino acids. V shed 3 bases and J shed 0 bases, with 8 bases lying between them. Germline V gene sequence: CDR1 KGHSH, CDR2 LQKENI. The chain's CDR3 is CASSPIRVNTEAFF. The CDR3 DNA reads TGTGCCAGCTCACCGATCAGGGTGAACACTGAAGCTTTCTTT. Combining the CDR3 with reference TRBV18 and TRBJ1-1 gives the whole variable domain NAGVMQNPRHLVRRRGQEARLRCSPMKGHSHVYWYRQLPEEGLKFMVYLQKENIIDESGMPKERFSAEFPKEGPSILRIQQVVRGDSAAYFCASSPIRVNTEAFFGQGTRLTVV.

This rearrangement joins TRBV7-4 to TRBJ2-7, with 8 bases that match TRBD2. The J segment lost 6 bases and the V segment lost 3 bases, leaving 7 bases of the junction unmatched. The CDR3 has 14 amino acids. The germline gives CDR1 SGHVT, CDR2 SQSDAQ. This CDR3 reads CASSFPAGVGEQYF. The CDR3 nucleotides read TGTGCCAGCAGCTTTCCAGCGGGGGTTGGCGAGCAGTACTTC. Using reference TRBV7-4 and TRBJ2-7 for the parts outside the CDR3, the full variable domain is GAGVSQSPRYKVAKRGRDVALRCDSISGHVTLYWYRQTLGQGSEVLTYSQSDAQRDKSGRPSGRFSAERPERSVSTLKIQRTEQGDSAVYLCASSFPAGVGEQYFGPGTRLTVT.

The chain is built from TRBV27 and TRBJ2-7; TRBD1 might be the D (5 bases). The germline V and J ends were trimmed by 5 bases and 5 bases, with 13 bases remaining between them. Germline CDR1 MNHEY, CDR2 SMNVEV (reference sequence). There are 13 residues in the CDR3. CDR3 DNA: TGTGCCAGCAGTCATCCCGGACAAGACGAGCAGTACTTC. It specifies CASSHPGQDEQYF.

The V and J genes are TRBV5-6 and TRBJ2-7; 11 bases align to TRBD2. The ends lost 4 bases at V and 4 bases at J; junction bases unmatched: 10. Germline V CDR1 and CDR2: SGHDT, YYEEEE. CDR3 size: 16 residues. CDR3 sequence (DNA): TGTGCCAGCAGCATTACTAGCGGGGGCCGTAGGTACGAGCAGTACTTC. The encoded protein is CASSITSGGRRYEQYF.

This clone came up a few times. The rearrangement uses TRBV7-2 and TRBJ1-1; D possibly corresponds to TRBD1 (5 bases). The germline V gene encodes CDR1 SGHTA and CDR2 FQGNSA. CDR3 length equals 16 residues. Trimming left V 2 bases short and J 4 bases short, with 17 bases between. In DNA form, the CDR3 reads TGTGCCAGCAGCTTAAAGGCTCACCCCGGGGGCACTGAAGCTTTCTTT. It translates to CASSLKAHPGGTEAFF.

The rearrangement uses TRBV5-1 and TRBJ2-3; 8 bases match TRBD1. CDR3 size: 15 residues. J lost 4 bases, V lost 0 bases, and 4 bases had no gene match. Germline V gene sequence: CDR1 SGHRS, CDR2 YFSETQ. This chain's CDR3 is CASSLGTGNADTQYF. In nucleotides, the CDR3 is TGCGCCAGCAGCTTGGGGACAGGGAATGCAGATACGCAGTATTTT. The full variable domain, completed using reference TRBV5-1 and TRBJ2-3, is KAGVTQTPRYLIKTRGQQVTLSCSPISGHRSVSWYQQTPGQGLQFLFEYFSETQRNKGNFPGRFSGRQFSNSRSEMNVSTLELGDSALYLCASSLGTGNADTQYFGPGTRLTVL.

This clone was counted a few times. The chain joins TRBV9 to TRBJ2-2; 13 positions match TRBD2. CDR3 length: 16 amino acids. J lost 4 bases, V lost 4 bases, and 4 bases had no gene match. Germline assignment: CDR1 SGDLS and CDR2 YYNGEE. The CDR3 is CASSPGLAGATGELFF. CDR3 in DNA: TGTGCCAGCAGCCCCGGACTAGCGGGAGCCACCGGGGAGCTGTTTTTT. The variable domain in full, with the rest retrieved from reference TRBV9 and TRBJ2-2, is DSGVTQTPKHLITATGQRVTLRCSPRSGDLSVYWYQQSLDQGLQFLIQYYNGEERAKGNILERFSAQQFPDLHSELNLSSLELGDSALYFCASSPGLAGATGELFFGEGSRLTVL.

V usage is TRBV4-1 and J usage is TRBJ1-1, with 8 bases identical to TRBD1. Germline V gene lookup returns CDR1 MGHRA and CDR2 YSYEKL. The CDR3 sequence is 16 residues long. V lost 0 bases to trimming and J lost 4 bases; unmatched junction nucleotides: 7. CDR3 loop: CASSQDMDRVATEAFF. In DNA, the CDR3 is TGCGCCAGCAGCCAAGATATGGACAGGGTGGCCACTGAAGCTTTCTTT.